This T cell receptor (beta chain) stems from a study of shared clonotypes between healthy human individuals. About the study: Every donor yielded three CD4 naive, three CD4 memory, two CD8 naive and one CD8 memory plate.

The genomic DNA of each subset was split evenly across several immunoSEQ plates. In the original processing: Junction-only immunoSEQ data arrived without quality scores, meaning filtering differed. Method: immunoSEQ multiplex PCR; TCRdb's copy keeps in-frame clones and lacks some. The V and J calls and clone size are taken from that table; D and trimming were inferred from the DNA. The sample contains about 1.1 million clones, about 84% of which appear only once. All the donors were Caucasian adults who lived in Nashville, Tennessee. CDR1 and CDR2 (germline): SQVTM, ANQGSEA. V trimming: 6 bases; J trimming: 3 bases; junction bases outside the gene matches: 8. The CDR3 loop spans 14 amino acids.

The rearrangement joins TRBV29-1 to TRBJ2-3, with 8 bases aligning to TRBD2. The sequenced sample consisted of memory CD4+ T cells from PBMCs. The subset was: CD45RA-negative fraction. The clonotype was recovered from a man younger than 35 in good health. Some clones in this sample may be carry-over from other donors' samples. The CDR3, as DNA: TGCAGCGTAGCCCCCGGGGGGGTTACAGATACGCAGTATTTT. This encodes CSVAPGGVTDTQYF.